This section outlines one T cell receptor beta chain sequence together with its context. The target of this receptor is not known. It has no much larger one-base neighbor in the sample; base qualities were not kept. This specimen belongs to a study of response to subunit inactivated influenza vaccine (dated by TCRdb to the late 2010s). The study in broad terms: Deep quantitative T cell receptor repertoire profiling was used in the study to track responses to a trivalent subunit inactivated influenza vaccine. Beyond this particular receptor, the publication reports: It was suggested by the authors that each seasonal influenza vaccination may recruit only a limited number of new T cells.

The junction shows trimming of 2 bases on V and 9 bases on J, plus 11 bases between the germline ends. For CDR1 and CDR2, the germline V gene (reference sequence) lists MNHNY and SVGAGI. From cysteine to phenylalanine, the CDR3 is 13 amino acids long. Kept here is only the CDR3 DNA, which spans 39 bases and is read in frame from base 1. The receptor library was made with RT-PCR. Sequencer: Illumina HiSeq 2500. TCRdb applied fastp at Q25 and MiXCR to the public reads, then kept only in-frame beta chains. Rows with a matching CDR3 protein are joined into one entry that keeps the most common DNA and genes. The sample includes 710,000 or so distinct CDR3 sequences, with around 16% observed a single time. The ten largest account for around 10% of the sample.

The material sequenced was PBMCs from blood, taken roughly 12 days after vaccination. The rearrangement joined TRBV6-6 to TRBJ2-4, and the D gene may be TRBD1, 5 bases matching. The TCR was taken from a man in his forties or fifties who received an inactivated influenza vaccine. Donor details come from another sample of the same person, matched by shared clones. The sequenced DNA: TGTGCCAGCAGTTACCGAGCACAGGTCATTCAGTACTTC. It specifies CASSYRAQVIQYF.